The clone carrying this T cell receptor beta chain was recorded a few times. No antigen is known for it. The CDR3 is made up of 15 amino acids. CDR1 and CDR2 from the germline V gene are LGHNA and YSLEER. V lost 1 base, J lost 5 bases, and 15 bases lay in between. A second roughly 6 to 12 cycle PCR used barcoded and J-beta primers. The template-switch adaptor was a 5' adaptor with 12 random nucleotides. It tagged each cDNA molecule. One entry per CDR3 protein, called by TCRdb with MiXCR from the 5' RACE reads. The table has some 1,800,000 distinct CDR3 sequences, 39% seen once. The sample comes from a study of blood T cells in healthy people across ages. Per sample, extraction of total RNA gave at least 5.5 micrograms in every case. Study results and caveats: The study regarded diversity estimates from one million T cells as underestimates.

The sequenced sample consisted of blood. The TCR sequence derives from a human donor in good health. The chain has TRBV4-3 and TRBJ2-7; no clear D. In DNA form, the CDR3 reads TGCGCCAGCAGCCAAGGTAGTGGGATCGACCACGAGCAGTACTTC. It is translated as CASSQGSGIDHEQYF.